The 13 T cell receptor beta chains in this list originate from one sample, sequenced in a study of T cells in Graves' hyperthyroidism and ophthalmopathy (dated by TCRdb to about 2019). The method was multiplex PCR. The reads were generated on an Illumina HiSeq 2000. The TCR beta CDR3 regions were amplified from the RNA transcripts. The TCR CDR3 was subjected to a first round of RT-PCR using the HTBI primer set and the Qiagen OneStep RT-PCR kit. TCRdb took the public reads, trimmed them with fastp at Q25, ran MiXCR for clone calling and kept in-frame beta chains. Entries are consolidated by CDR3 protein sequence, retaining the most common genes and DNA. A total of under 450,000 distinct CDR3 sequences appear in this sample, 15% to 19% of them only once. The ten largest clones take up approximately 7.5% of the sample. What was sequenced was blood. These TCRs come from a young woman with Graves' hyperthyroidism.

This clonotype occurred a few times. The chain carries TRBV13 and TRBJ2-1, with 7 bases matching TRBD2. V shed 2 bases and J 4 bases; nucleotides not matched to a gene: 8. Germline values: CDR1 PRHDT, CDR2 FYEKMQ (reference sequence). This CDR3 has 16 amino acids. This chain's CDR3 is CASSLIAGENYNEQFF. DNA for the CDR3: TGTGCCAGCAGCTTAATCGCGGGAGAGAATTACAATGAGCAGTTCTTC.

This rearrangement joins TRBV19 to TRBJ2-1, with TRBD1 identical over 8 bases. Germline loops: CDR1 LNHDA, CDR2 SQIVND (reference sequence). The CDR3 spans 15 residues. After removal of 6 bases from V and 4 bases from J, the junction contained 8 bases not matched to a gene. CDR3 sequence: CASRGNRGIYNEQFF. The CDR3 DNA reads as TGTGCCAGTAGAGGAAACAGGGGGATATACAATGAGCAGTTCTTC.

This clonotype has a count of ten or more. This chain joins TRBV6-2 or TRBV6-3 and TRBJ2-5; 7 nucleotides line up with TRBD2. The V segment lost 7 bases and the J segment 5 bases; nucleotides outside the gene matches: 10. In germline, CDR1 is MNHEY, CDR2 SVGEGT. The CDR3 length is 14 residues. CDR3 residues: CASKGSGILETQYF. In DNA form, the CDR3 reads TGTGCCAGCAAGGGGAGCGGGATTTTGGAGACCCAGTACTTC.

The V and J genes are TRBV7-8 and TRBJ1-1; D is possibly TRBD1 (6 bases). CDR1 is SGHVS, CDR2 FQNEAQ, per germline. V gave up 0 bases and J gave up 4 bases, with 12 bases separating them. The CDR3 is 15 amino acids. The CDR3 is CASSLAGGGFTEAFF. The CDR3 DNA reads as TGTGCCAGCAGCTTAGCGGGCGGGGGCTTCACTGAAGCTTTCTTT.

This clonotype was counted many times. V is TRBV7-3 and J is TRBJ2-1; weak D call: TRBD2 (6 bases). Germline values: CDR1 SGHTA, CDR2 FQGTGA. Trimming took 3 bases from V and 5 from J, leaving 14 bases between them. The CDR3 sequence is 15 residues long. The CDR3: CASSLDAGSNNEQFF. DNA for the CDR3: TGTGCCAGCAGCTTGGACGCGGGATCCAACAATGAGCAGTTCTTC. Filled out from reference TRBV7-3 and TRBJ2-1, the complete variable domain reads GAGVSQTPSNKVTEKGKYVELRCDPISGHTALYWYRQSLGQGPEFLIYFQGTGAADDSGLPNDRFFAVRPEGSVSTLKIQRTERGDSAVYLCASSLDAGSNNEQFFGPGTRLTVL.

This clonotype was picked up many times. This chain uses TRBV6-1 with TRBJ1-1; tentative D call: TRBD1 (6 bases). The germline V gene encodes CDR1 MNHNS and CDR2 SASEGT. The V gene lost 1 base and the J gene lost 7 bases, with 16 bases spanning the gap. The CDR3 sequence is 15 residues long. The CDR3 DNA sequence: TGTGCCAGCAGTGAAGGCAGGGGCCCGGCCCATGAAGCTTTCTTT. Encoded protein: CASSEGRGPAHEAFF.

Only a few counts were recorded for this clonotype. The CDR3 bases are TGTGCCAGCAGCCAAAGCCTGAATGAAAAACTGTTTTTT. Its protein is CASSQSLNEKLFF. The gene calls are TRBV14 and TRBJ1-4, with D hard to call. CDR1 and CDR2 (germline): SGHDN, FVKESK. Trimming took 2 bases from V and 5 from J, leaving 6 bases between them. This CDR3 region has 13 residues.

A note on this clonotype: A single base separates this from a much larger clone, so it may be a read error. This sequence joins TRBV28 and TRBJ1-5; D call uncertain. V was cut by 5 bases and J by 0 bases, with 8 bases left in between. This CDR3 contains 14 residues. Germline CDR1 is MDHEN and CDR2 is SYDVKM. CDR3 amino acids: CASSVGNSNQPQHF. The CDR3, as DNA: TGTGCCAGCAGTGTGGGGAATAGCAATCAGCCCCAGCATTTT.

The chain joins TRBV20-1 to TRBJ1-2, with unresolved D. The V gene lost 0 bases and the J gene lost 3 bases, with 20 bases spanning the gap. The CDR3 runs to 17 residues. Per germline, CDR1 DFQATT and CDR2 SNEGSKA (reference sequence). The CDR3 loop is CSARDSRLQRPDYGYTF. The CDR3 coding sequence is TGCAGTGCTAGAGATTCTCGTCTCCAAAGACCCGACTATGGCTACACCTTC.

This clonotype has ten or more counts. This CDR3 is CASSLVGLAGPQETQYF. The CDR3 DNA sequence: TGTGCCAGCAGTTTAGTGGGACTAGCGGGGCCTCAAGAGACCCAGTACTTC. The chain uses TRBV12-3 or TRBV12-4 and TRBJ2-5, with 13 bases that match TRBD2. This CDR3 spans 17 amino acids. The V and J ends lost 1 base and 2 bases, in that order; junction bases with no gene match: 4.

Ten or more counts support this clonotype. V usage is TRBV20-1 and J usage is TRBJ2-1, with TRBD1 identical over 9 bases. The length of the CDR3 is 14 residues. Germline V gives CDR1 DFQATT, CDR2 SNEGSKA (reference sequence). V lost 2 bases to trimming and J lost 7 bases; unmatched junction nucleotides: 6. The CDR3 loop reads CSARTGTGLNEQFF. CDR3 coding DNA: TGCAGTGCTAGAACCGGGACAGGGTTGAATGAGCAGTTCTTC.

In this sample, this clonotype turned up many times. J is TRBJ2-1 and V is TRBV11-2; 7 bases agree with TRBD2. The CDR3 consists of 15 residues. Looked up from germline, CDR1 is SGHAT and CDR2 is FQNNGV. Losses at the gene ends were 5 bases for V and 10 bases for J; bases not matched to a gene: 14. CDR3: CASSRGALAVEEQFF. CDR3 nucleotides: TGTGCCAGCAGCCGAGGTGCTCTAGCGGTAGAGGAGCAGTTCTTC.

This clonotype was seen repeatedly, ten times or more. V and J are TRBV2 and TRBJ2-3, with 11 positions matching TRBD2. This CDR3 comprises 20 residues. Germline trimming cut 3 bases from V and 0 bases from J; bases unmatched to any gene: 14. CDR1 and CDR2 from the germline V gene are SNHLY and FYNNEI. CDR3 DNA sequence: TGTGCCAGCAGTGAGGGGGCTCGGCTAGCGGGAGGACCGAGCACAGATACGCAGTATTTT. Its translation: CASSEGARLAGGPSTDTQYF. The full variable domain, in which reference TRBV2 and TRBJ2-3 provide the parts outside the CDR3, is EPEVTQTPSHQVTQMGQEVILRCVPISNHLYFYWYRQILGQKVEFLVSFYNNEISEKSEIFDDQFSVERPDGSNFTLKIRSTKLEDSAMYFCASSEGARLAGGPSTDTQYFGPGTRLTVL.